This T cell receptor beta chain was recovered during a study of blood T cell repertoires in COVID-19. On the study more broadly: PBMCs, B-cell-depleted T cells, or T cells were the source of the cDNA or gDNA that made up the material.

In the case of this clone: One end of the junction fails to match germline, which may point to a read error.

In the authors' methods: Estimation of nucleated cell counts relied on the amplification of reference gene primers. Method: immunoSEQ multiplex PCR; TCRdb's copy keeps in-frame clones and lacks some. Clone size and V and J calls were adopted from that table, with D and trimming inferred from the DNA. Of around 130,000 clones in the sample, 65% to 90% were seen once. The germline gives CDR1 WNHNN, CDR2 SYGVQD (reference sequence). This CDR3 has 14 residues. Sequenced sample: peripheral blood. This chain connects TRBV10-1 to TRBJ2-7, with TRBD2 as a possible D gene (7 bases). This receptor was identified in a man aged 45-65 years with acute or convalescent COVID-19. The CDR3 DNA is TGCGCCAGCAGCGACGGGGGGCTGGGATACGAGCGGTACTTC. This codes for CASSDGGLGYERYF.